This T cell receptor beta chain was recorded in a study of T cell changes during pregnancy in multiple sclerosis. Some clones are missing from TCRdb's copy, which holds only in-frame ones; the method was immunoSEQ multiplex PCR. The repertoire holds roughly 120,000 clones, approximately 93% seen once, with roughly 6.2% in the top ten. The CDR3 consists of 14 residues. Germline CDR1 SGHNT, CDR2 YYREEE (reference sequence). V was cut by 5 bases and J by 7 bases, with 16 bases left in between. J is TRBJ2-1 and V is TRBV5-4, with unresolved D. The receptor's source is a female donor with multiple sclerosis, enrolled in a pregnancy study. The sample in question was peripheral blood, obtained before pregnancy. For the CDR3, the DNA is TGTGCCAGCAGGTCCGGTGGTCCAGGAAATGAGCAGTTCTTC. Translating gives CASRSGGPGNEQFF. Filled out from reference TRBV5-4 and TRBJ2-1, the complete variable domain reads ETGVTQSPTHLIKTRGQQVTLRCSSQSGHNTVSWYQQALGQGPQFIFQYYREEENGRGNFPPRFSGLQFPNYSSELNVNALELDDSALYLCASRSGGPGNEQFFGPGTRLTVL.